A selection of T cell receptor beta chains follows, all from one sample in a study of blood T cell repertoires in COVID-19. The repertoire was sequenced with immunoSEQ multiplex PCR; TCRdb's copy has only in-frame clones and lacks some. The sample carries 45,000 to 65,000 clones, about nine tenths recorded once. Sequenced: peripheral blood. These receptors all come from a human donor with acute or convalescent COVID-19. The donor label of this sample is uncertain. Each CDR3 is given with its conserved first and last residue. D genes are given only for firm matches. Clone size is stated in some rows and not others, as once, few, many or a class when expanded.

>-|TRBV11-2|-|TRBJ1-1
CASSLEGGLLNTEAFF
TGTGCCAGCAGCTTAGAGGGGGGGTTACTGAACACTGAAGCTTTCTTT
>-|TRBV2|-|TRBJ1-4
CASSEAGGLWEKLFF
TGTGCCAGCAGTGAAGCCGGGGGTTTGTGGGAAAAACTGTTTTTT
>TRBD2|TRBV10-1|-|TRBJ2-3
CASSLTSDTDTQYF
TGCGCCAGCAGTTTGACTAGCGACACAGATACGCAGTATTTT
>-|TRBV2|-|TRBJ2-1
CASSVRTGTEQFF
TGTGCCAGCAGTGTAAGAACCGGGACAGAGCAGTTCTTC
>-|TRBV19|-|TRBJ1-6
CASSRGTGTPYNSPLHF
TGTGCCAGTAGTAGGGGGACCGGGACACCCTATAATTCACCCCTCCACTTT
>TRBD2|TRBV5-1|-|TRBJ2-3
CASSPGGLAGVTDTQYF
TGCGCCAGCAGCCCGGGGGGACTAGCGGGAGTTACAGATACGCAGTATTTT
>-|TRBV12-3/TRBV12-4|-|TRBJ2-1
CASRNTGMNEQFF
TGTGCCAGCAGGAATACAGGGATGAATGAGCAGTTCTTC
>-|TRBV19|-|TRBJ1-3
CASSQGPGNTIYF
TGTGCCAGCTCACAGGGTCCTGGAAACACCATATATTTT
>TRBD2|TRBV28|-|TRBJ2-4
CASQRSGVAKNIQYF
TGTGCCAGCCAAAGAAGCGGGGTAGCCAAAAACATTCAGTACTTC
>-|TRBV29-1|-|TRBJ2-7
CSVPGTFSYEQYF
TGCAGCGTTCCCGGGACATTCTCCTACGAGCAGTACTTC
>TRBD2|TRBV5-1|-|TRBJ2-7
CASSLGTSGTGEQYF
TGCGCCAGCAGCTTGGGGACTAGCGGGACGGGGGAGCAGTACTTC
>TRBD1|TRBV19|once|TRBJ2-1
CASSIARGIYNEQFF
TGTGCCAGTAGTATCGCCAGGGGGATCTACAATGAGCAGTTCTTC
>-|TRBV7-6|-|TRBJ1-5
CASSLVQNQPQHF
TGTGCCAGCAGCTTAGTCCAAAATCAGCCCCAGCATTTT
>TRBD2|TRBV14|-|TRBJ2-1
CASSHLAGGPHNEQFF
TGTGCCAGCAGCCACCTAGCGGGAGGGCCACACAATGAGCAGTTCTTC
>TRBD1|TRBV7-9|-|TRBJ2-6
CASSLTGGTGANVLTF
TGTGCCAGCAGCTTGACAGGGGGCACTGGGGCCAACGTCCTGACTTTC
>TRBD1|TRBV12-3/TRBV12-4|-|TRBJ2-5
CASRRQGGETQYF
TGTGCCAGCAGGAGACAGGGGGGGGAGACCCAGTACTTC
>TRBD2|TRBV6-6|-|TRBJ2-1
CASSYGGAGDNEQFF
TGTGCCAGCAGTTACGGCGGGGCGGGGGACAATGAGCAGTTCTTC
>TRBD1|TRBV10-2|-|TRBJ1-5
CASSQGASQPQHF
TGCGCCAGCTCCCAGGGGGCTTCTCAGCCCCAGCATTTT
>-|TRBV24-1|-|TRBJ2-2
CATSDPRGTMNTGELFF
TGTGCCACCAGTGATCCCAGGGGAACGATGAACACCGGGGAGCTGTTTTTT
>-|TRBV7-9|-|TRBJ1-1
CASSSQGDTEAFF
TGTGCCAGCAGCTCTCAGGGCGACACTGAAGCTTTCTTT
>-|TRBV3-1/TRBV3-2|once|TRBJ1-2
CASSITTGNYGYTF
TGTGCCAGCTCAATTACTACAGGGAACTATGGCTACACCTTC
>-|TRBV5-1|-|TRBJ1-2
CASSLGGDYGYTF
TGCGCCAGCAGCTTGGGGGGAGACTATGGCTACACCTTC
>TRBD1|TRBV6-5|-|TRBJ1-2
CASSYYYRGEDYGYTF
TGTGCCAGCAGTTACTATTACAGGGGTGAGGACTATGGCTACACCTTC
>TRBD1|TRBV6-1|few|TRBJ2-1
CASSEALGQGVNEQFF
TGTGCCAGCAGTGAAGCTTTAGGACAGGGGGTCAATGAGCAGTTCTTC
>TRBD1|TRBV10-3|few|TRBJ1-1
CAISPGTGLLNTEAFF
TGTGCCATCAGTCCCGGGACAGGGCTTCTGAACACTGAAGCTTTCTTT
>-|TRBV5-1|-|TRBJ2-2
CASSSDLANTGELFF
TGCGCCAGCAGCTCGGACTTAGCGAACACCGGGGAGCTGTTTTTT
>-|TRBV2|-|TRBJ1-5
CASSELRDQPQHF
TGTGCCAGCAGTGAACTTCGGGATCAGCCCCAGCATTTT
>-|TRBV5-1|-|TRBJ2-7
CASSLTSPRYEQYF
TGCGCCAGCAGCTTGACTAGTCCAAGGTACGAGCAGTACTTC
>-|TRBV9|few|TRBJ2-2
CASSAGGTALSSRELFF
TGTGCCAGCAGCGCTGGAGGGACAGCCCTTTCCAGCAGGGAGCTGTTTTTT